A selection of T cell receptor beta chains follows, all from one sample in a study of blood T cell repertoires in COVID-19. Sequenced by immunoSEQ multiplex PCR; TCRdb stores in-frame clones only, minus some. The data contain around 40,000 clones, about 86% of them seen just once; the ten biggest clones take up around 3.7%. Sequenced: peripheral blood. These TCRs come from a man aged 35 to 55 with COVID-19, enrolled during active disease. The CDR3 runs from the conserved cysteine through the conserved F or W.

v_call	j_call	cdr3_length	cdr3_aa
TRBV7-9	TRBJ2-7	14	CASSLGAASYEQYF
TRBV2	TRBJ1-3	16	CASSRGQKMSGNTIYF
TRBV29-1	TRBJ2-5	14	CSVAGTSGQETQYF
TRBV6-5	TRBJ1-6	12	CATRDRDSPLHF
TRBV9	TRBJ1-5	14	CASSTSGGGQPQHF
TRBV4-2	TRBJ1-3	15	CASSRGQSSGNTIYF
TRBV2	TRBJ1-1	13	CASSDQGGTEAFF
TRBV9	TRBJ2-7	16	CASSVGLSSGPYEQYF
TRBV7-9	TRBJ1-1	16	CASSLVRGGEYTEAFF
TRBV10-2	TRBJ2-5	13	CASSESGGETQYF
TRBV28	TRBJ1-5	16	CASSSHSGQGNQPQHF
TRBV14	TRBJ2-1	15	CASSQDPLLFNEQFF
TRBV6-5	TRBJ2-5	14	CASTGQRGTETQYF
TRBV27	TRBJ1-3	15	CASREGGNSGNTIYF
TRBV19	TRBJ1-1	11	CASKGVTEAFF
TRBV6-1	TRBJ2-1	11	CASSELNEQFF
TRBV11-1	TRBJ2-7	14	CASSRTDSSYEQYF
TRBV6-5	TRBJ1-5	15	CASSNHDRDVQPQHF
TRBV4-1	TRBJ2-7	15	CASSRPSGSSYEQYF
TRBV12-3/TRBV12-4	TRBJ2-2	12	CASMGTHGELFF
TRBV19	TRBJ1-2	14	CASSIWADNYGYTF
TRBV19	TRBJ1-1	13	CASSMAGARLAFF
TRBV24-1	TRBJ2-2	16	CATSAFQGANTGELFF
TRBV6-5	TRBJ1-1	15	CASSLGTVRNTEAFF
TRBV15	TRBJ1-6	15	CATSREGRGQSPLHF
TRBV12-3/TRBV12-4	TRBJ2-1	13	CASSLQGNGEQFF
TRBV11-2	TRBJ2-3	17	CASSLLTGTIFGDTQYF
TRBV24-1	TRBJ2-3	14	CATSDPQGSDTQYF
TRBV9	TRBJ2-7	15	CASSLTGQGTYEQYF
TRBV10-3	TRBJ2-3	14	CAITGLGSTDTQYF
TRBV19	TRBJ2-7	15	CASSRQGGETYEQYF
TRBV4-1	TRBJ2-7	13	CASSFEDSYEQYF
TRBV27	TRBJ1-5	17	CASRSEGFMRGNQPQHF
TRBV11-2	TRBJ2-1	17	CASSSFPGGGAVNEQFF
TRBV20-1	TRBJ2-3	14	CSASGAGNTDTQYF
TRBV2	TRBJ2-7	13	CASSDRGVYEQYF
TRBV19	TRBJ2-2	14	CASTEMRDTGELFF
TRBV25-1	TRBJ1-2	14	CASHPGGTSSGYTF
TRBV6-5	TRBJ2-1	14	CASRREEPYNEQFF
TRBV30	TRBJ2-5	12	CAWSTYKETQYF
TRBV28	TRBJ1-1	15	CASIAGGAAGTEAFF
TRBV4-1	TRBJ1-3	14	CASSQGSAGNTIYF
TRBV23-1	TRBJ1-2	13	CASSHYGTFGYTF
TRBV11-2	TRBJ2-4	15	CASSLDQREGDIQYF
TRBV5-1	TRBJ2-5	13	CASSFGQRETQYF
TRBV30	TRBJ2-2	16	CAWSEGTSGRAGELFF
TRBV5-1	TRBJ2-3	15	CASSLDGLGGDTQYF
TRBV6-5	TRBJ1-6	14	CASRSTGGRSPLHF
TRBV10-3	TRBJ2-5	16	CAISERAGGSQETQYF
TRBV27	TRBJ1-1	12	CASSMGATEAFF
TRBV7-8	TRBJ1-2	16	CASSLEGWGRNYGYTF
TRBV7-6	TRBJ2-3	19	CASSSTGLAGGWSKDTQYF